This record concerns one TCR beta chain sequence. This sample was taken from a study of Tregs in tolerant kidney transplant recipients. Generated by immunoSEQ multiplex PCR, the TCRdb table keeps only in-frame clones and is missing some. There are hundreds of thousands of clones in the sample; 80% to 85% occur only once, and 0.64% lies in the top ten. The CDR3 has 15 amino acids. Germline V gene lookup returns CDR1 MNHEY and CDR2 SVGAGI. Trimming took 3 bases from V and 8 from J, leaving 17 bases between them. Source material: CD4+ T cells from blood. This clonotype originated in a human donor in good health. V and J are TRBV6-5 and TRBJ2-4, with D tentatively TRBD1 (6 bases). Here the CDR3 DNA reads TGTGCCAGCAGTTATTACCCCCAGGGGAAGGACATTCAGTACTTC. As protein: CASSYYPQGKDIQYF.